These 18 T cell receptor beta chains were all obtained from the same sample, sequenced in a study of T cell clonotyping in hematopoietic cell transplantation. Libraries were prepared by immunoSEQ multiplex PCR; TCRdb keeps only in-frame clonotypes and omits some of them. Of approximately 12,000 clones in the sample, about 88% were seen once. This sample comprised PBMCs, obtained 100 days after allogeneic stem cell transplant. These receptors were collected from a female patient aged 60 to 70 who had an allogeneic stem cell transplant from an unrelated donor, so the T cells may come from the graft donor. Some clones in this sample may be carry-over from other donors' samples.

This chain links TRBV4-3 with TRBJ2-7; 7 nucleotides align to TRBD1. The trim removed 0 bases at V and 4 bases at J, leaving 3 bases unmatched. The CDR3 runs to 14 residues. CDR1 and CDR2 from the germline V gene are LGHNA and YSLEER. CDR3 loop: CASSQDKQGYEQYF. CDR3 sequence (DNA): TGCGCCAGCAGCCAAGATAAACAGGGGTACGAGCAGTACTTC.

The chain recombines TRBV6-1 with TRBJ2-3; the match to TRBD1 covers 10 bases. The CDR3 length is 15 residues. Trimming cost V 3 bases and J 3 bases; bases outside gene matches: 3. Per germline, CDR1 MNHNS and CDR2 SASEGT. The CDR3 DNA sequence: TGTGCCAGCAGTGATAGGGGACAGGGGACAGATACGCAGTATTTT. Its translation is CASSDRGQGTDTQYF.

The CDR3 DNA is TGCAGCGTTGAGGGACAGGGTTGGGATACGCAGTATTTT. Amino acid sequence: CSVEGQGWDTQYF. The chain employs TRBV29-1 and TRBJ2-3; TRBD1 matches 9 bases. CDR3 length: 13 amino acids. J was trimmed by 6 bases and V by 3 bases; bases with no gene match: 4. Germline assignment: CDR1 SQVTM and CDR2 ANQGSEA.

The rearrangement joins TRBV30 to TRBJ2-7; D gene unclear. The V gene lost 7 bases and the J gene lost 2 bases, with 15 bases spanning the gap. CDR3 length: 13 residues. From germline, CDR1 is GTSNPN and CDR2 SVGIG (reference sequence). CDR3 loop: CALVTARAYEQYF. Here the CDR3 DNA reads TGTGCCTTGGTAACCGCCCGGGCCTACGAGCAGTACTTC.

The rearrangement links TRBV5-4 to TRBJ2-5; TRBD2 agrees at 8 bases. Germline V lookup: CDR1 SGHNT, CDR2 YYREEE (reference sequence). The CDR3 spans 14 residues. V was clipped by 4 bases and J by 3 bases; unmatched bases: 5. CDR3 residues: CASSLGLAKETQYF. In DNA form, the CDR3 reads TGTGCCAGCAGCCTTGGACTAGCCAAAGAGACCCAGTACTTC.

The chain is built from TRBV6-5 and TRBJ2-5; D gene ambiguous. Germline assignment: CDR1 MNHEY and CDR2 SVGAGI. The CDR3 spans 14 residues. Between the trimmed V and J ends, which lost 2 bases and 5 bases, there was a span of 12 bases. For the CDR3, the DNA is TGTGCCAGCAGTTACAATGGCAGGATGGAGACCCAGTACTTC. This translates into CASSYNGRMETQYF.

The gene calls are TRBV28 and TRBJ2-7; D possibly corresponds to TRBD2 (5 bases). Germline loops: CDR1 MDHEN, CDR2 SYDVKM. The CDR3 covers 13 residues. Trimming shortened V by 7 bases and J by 5 bases, and 15 bases separated the two germline ends. The CDR3 bases are TGTGCCAGCAAGACGGTCTCGGAGGACGAGCAGTACTTC. This sequence encodes CASKTVSEDEQYF.

This clone was counted a single time. The chain is built from TRBV5-6 and TRBJ2-3; D is perhaps TRBD2 (5 bases). From germline, CDR1 is SGHDT and CDR2 YYEEEE. Trimming took off 1 base at V and 2 bases at J, with 8 bases between the two ends. The CDR3 is made up of 14 amino acids. CDR3 in amino acids: CASSLYGVTDTQYF. CDR3 sequence (DNA): TGTGCCAGCAGCTTGTACGGGGTCACAGATACGCAGTATTTT.

This clone showed up just once. The chain couples TRBV7-2 to TRBJ2-3, with 7 bases that match TRBD2. V dropped 6 bases and J dropped 1; count of bases not matched to a gene: 4. The CDR3 totals 14 residues. The germline CDR1 and CDR2 sequences are SGHTA and FQGNSA. CDR3 bases: TGTGCCAGCAGTCCTACTAGCGGCACAGATACGCAGTATTTT. Translating gives CASSPTSGTDTQYF.

The J gene is TRBJ2-5, the V gene TRBV28, with D uncertain. The DNA end favors TRBJ2-7, so the J call may be wrong. The germline CDR1 and CDR2 sequences are MDHEN and SYDVKM. CDR3 length: 12 residues. The DNA for the CDR3 is TGTGCCAGCAGTTTCGAGGCCTACGAGCAGTACTTC. Translated: CASSFEAYEQYF.

The V call is TRBV7-2, the J call TRBJ2-2; 8 nucleotides match TRBD1. V trimming: 6 bases; J trimming: 2 bases; junction bases outside the gene matches: 8. CDR1 is SGHTA and CDR2 is FQGNSA in the germline V gene. The CDR3 has 16 amino acids. CDR3 sequence (DNA): TGTGCCAGCAGATACCGCGGACAGGGAAACACCGGGGAGCTGTTTTTT. Its protein is CASRYRGQGNTGELFF.

The genes are TRBV10-3 and TRBJ2-7; 9 positions match TRBD1. The CDR3 runs to 13 residues. V shed 8 bases and J 5 bases; nucleotides not matched to a gene: 7. Germline V gives CDR1 ENHRY, CDR2 SYGVKD. CDR3: CAISGQGRNEQYF. The CDR3 DNA reads TGTGCCATCTCGGGACAGGGTCGGAACGAGCAGTACTTC.

Concerning this clone itself: The same CDR3 also results from other DNA sequences found in this sample. This rearrangement joins TRBV7-6 to TRBJ2-1; D might be TRBD2 (5 bases). CDR1 SGHVS and CDR2 FNYEAQ come from the germline V gene. The CDR3 contains 15 residues. V lost 1 base and J lost 0, with 7 bases in between. CDR3 residues: CASSLEAVSYNEQFF. DNA for the CDR3: TGTGCCAGCAGCTTAGAAGCGGTCTCCTACAATGAGCAGTTCTTC. The entire variable domain, with the rest obtained from reference TRBV7-6 and TRBJ2-1, is as follows: GAGVSQSPRYKVTKRGQDVALRCDPISGHVSLYWYRQALGQGPEFLTYFNYEAQQDKSGLPNDRFSAERPEGSISTLTIQRTEQRDSAMYRCASSLEAVSYNEQFFGPGTRLTVL.

Turning to this clone: Its ends do not fully match the called genes, so a read error is possible. Other DNA sequences of this sample code for an identical CDR3. V usage is TRBV6-5 and J usage is TRBJ1-5; 9 nucleotides agree with TRBD1. CDR1 and CDR2 from the germline V gene are MNHEY and SVGAGI. The CDR3 has 14 residues. The CDR3 nucleotides read TGTGCCAGCAGCCGGGACAGGGTAAATCAGCCCCAGCACTTT. This codes for CASSRDRVNQPQHF.

This chain joins TRBV19 and TRBJ2-2; D tentatively fits TRBD1 or TRBD2 (5 bases each). The CDR3 consists of 15 residues. Germline CDR1 LNHDA, CDR2 SQIVND (reference sequence). V dropped 5 bases and J dropped 1 base, with 11 bases sitting between them. The CDR3, as DNA: TGTGCCAGTAGTCCGTGGGACGGGAACACCGGGGAGCTGTTTTTT. Translation gives CASSPWDGNTGELFF.

The V and J genes are TRBV27 and TRBJ1-4; D remains ambiguous. CDR3 length: 16 amino acids. V dropped 7 bases and J dropped 0 bases, with 15 bases sitting between them. Germline V gene data show CDR1 as MNHEY and CDR2 as SMNVEV (reference sequence). The CDR3 region is CASKMTPGATNEKLFF. The CDR3 nucleotides read TGTGCCAGCAAAATGACTCCTGGTGCAACTAATGAAAAACTGTTTTTT.

This clone was detected only once. The chain recombines TRBV5-1 with TRBJ2-5; 7 bases fit TRBD2. The V gene's germline CDR1 is SGHRS and CDR2 YFSETQ. V shed 4 bases, J shed 4 bases, and the junction held 4 bases outside the gene matches. The CDR3 is 13 residues long. This CDR3 is CASSTGGGETQYF. The CDR3 nucleotides are TGCGCCAGCAGCACGGGAGGTGGAGAGACCCAGTACTTC.

V and J are TRBV5-1 and TRBJ2-3; 8 bases line up with TRBD1. CDR3 size: 18 residues. Germline assignment: CDR1 SGHRS and CDR2 YFSETQ. Trimming removed 1 base from V and 2 bases from J; junction bases left unmatched: 12. CDR3: CASSLNPGQGLITDTQYF. In nucleotides, the CDR3 is TGCGCCAGCAGCTTGAATCCCGGACAGGGACTTATCACAGATACGCAGTATTTT.